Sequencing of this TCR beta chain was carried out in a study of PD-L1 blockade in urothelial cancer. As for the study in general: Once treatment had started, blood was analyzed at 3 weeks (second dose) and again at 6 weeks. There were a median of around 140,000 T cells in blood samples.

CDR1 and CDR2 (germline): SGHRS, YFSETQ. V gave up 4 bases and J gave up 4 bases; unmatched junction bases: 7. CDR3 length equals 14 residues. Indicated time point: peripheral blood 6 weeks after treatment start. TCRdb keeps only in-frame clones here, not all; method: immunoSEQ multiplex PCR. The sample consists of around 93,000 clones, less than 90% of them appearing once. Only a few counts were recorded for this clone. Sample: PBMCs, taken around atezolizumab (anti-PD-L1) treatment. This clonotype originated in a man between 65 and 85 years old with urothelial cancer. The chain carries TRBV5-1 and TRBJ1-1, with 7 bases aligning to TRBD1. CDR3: CASSSSTGVTEAFF. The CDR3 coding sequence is TGCGCCAGCAGCAGTTCTACAGGGGTCACTGAAGCTTTCTTT.